The rows below give T cell receptor beta chains drawn from one sample of a study of regulatory T cells in long-lasting Graves disease. TCRdb reprocessed the multiplex PCR reads with MiXCR, giving one entry per CDR3 protein. The sample contains roughly 380,000 distinct CDR3 sequences, roughly a sixth of which appear only once. Here the sequenced sample was peripheral blood mononuclear cells (PBMCs), taken at new diagnosis, from a patient treated with antithyroid drugs. Every receptor here comes from a female donor with Graves disease. CDR3s include the opening cysteine and the closing phenylalanine or tryptophan. A D gene is named only where the DNA matches it firmly. Clone size is stated in some rows and not others, as once, few, many or a class when expanded.

size,D,V,J,length,CDR3,DNA
NA,TRBD1,TRBV4-1,TRBJ2-7,17,CASSQSTYDRGGYEQYF,TGCGCCAGCAGCCAATCGACATACGACAGGGGTGGCTACGAGCAGTACTTC
many,NA,TRBV3-1,TRBJ2-3,13,CASSRSAPDTQYF,TGTGCCAGCAGCCGGAGCGCCCCAGATACGCAGTATTTT
many,TRBD1,TRBV20-1,TRBJ1-5,12,CSASGGGQPQHF,TGCAGTGCGTCAGGGGGCGGTCAGCCCCAGCATTTT
many,TRBD2,TRBV7-9,TRBJ2-3,18,CASSLKGRWRGSTDTQYF,TGTGCCAGCAGCTTAAAAGGGCGTTGGCGGGGGAGCACAGATACGCAGTATTTT
NA,NA,TRBV6-1,TRBJ2-5,15,CASSEVAGDRETQYF,TGTGCCAGCAGTGAAGTGGCAGGGGATAGGGAGACCCAGTACTTC
many,NA,TRBV5-1,TRBJ2-1,12,CASSLYGVPPFF,TGCGCCAGCAGCTTGTATGGGGTCCCCCCGTTCTTC
many,NA,TRBV27,TRBJ2-3,14,CASSAGQFTDTQYF,TGTGCCAGCAGTGCGGGACAGTTCACAGATACGCAGTATTTT
many,NA,TRBV7-2,TRBJ1-6,15,CASSKGVSYNSPLHF,TGTGCCAGCAGCAAAGGGGTGTCCTATAATTCACCCCTCCACTTT
few,TRBD1,TRBV10-3,TRBJ2-6,15,CAIRTGPSGANVLTF,TGTGCCATCAGGACAGGGCCCTCTGGGGCCAACGTCCTGACTTTC
NA,NA,TRBV4-3,TRBJ2-7,17,CASSQPPEGAPQYEQYF,TGCGCCAGCAGCCAGCCCCCGGAGGGGGCTCCCCAATACGAGCAGTACTTC
many,NA,TRBV2,TRBJ2-1,14,CASRDLEGSGEQFF,TGTGCCAGCAGAGACCTTGAGGGGTCCGGTGAGCAGTTCTTC
many,NA,TRBV25-1,TRBJ1-3,18,CASSEWSPGAGSGNTIYF,TGTGCCAGCAGTGAATGGTCTCCGGGGGCTGGGTCTGGAAACACCATATATTTT
many,TRBD1,TRBV5-4,TRBJ1-1,16,CASSPRQGAGDTEAFF,TGTGCCAGCAGCCCAAGACAGGGTGCGGGAGACACTGAAGCTTTCTTT
many,TRBD1,TRBV2,TRBJ2-1,17,CASRKDRGFRSYNEQFF,TGTGCCAGCAGGAAGGACAGGGGGTTTCGCTCCTACAATGAGCAGTTCTTC
many,TRBD1,TRBV20-1,TRBJ2-7,15,CSARAPGQGTYEQYF,TGCAGTGCTAGAGCTCCGGGACAGGGAACCTACGAGCAGTACTTC
few,NA,TRBV9,TRBJ2-5,14,CASSVGIAEETQYF,TGTGCCAGCAGCGTAGGTATAGCGGAAGAGACCCAGTACTTC
NA,NA,TRBV20-1,TRBJ2-5,15,CSASPRRGKWETQYF,TGCAGTGCTAGTCCGCGTCGAGGGAAATGGGAGACCCAGTACTTC
many,TRBD2,TRBV3-1,TRBJ2-3,16,CASSQPLRGGDGTQYF,TGTGCCAGCAGCCAGCCCCTTCGGGGGGGGGACGGTACGCAGTATTTT
few,NA,TRBV7-6,TRBJ2-1,14,CASSRGSSYNEQFF,TGTGCCAGCAGCCGGGGCAGCTCCTACAATGAGCAGTTCTTC
many,NA,TRBV2,TRBJ2-1,16,CASSEEGLSSYNEQFF,TGTGCCAGCAGTGAAGAGGGGCTGAGCTCCTACAATGAGCAGTTCTTC
many,NA,TRBV2,TRBJ1-1,11,CASKADTEAFF,TGTGCCAGCAAGGCGGACACTGAAGCTTTCTTT
few,NA,TRBV6-2/TRBV6-3,TRBJ2-1,15,CASRTIADSYNEQFF,TGTGCCAGCAGGACAATAGCGGACTCCTACAATGAGCAGTTCTTC
many,TRBD2,TRBV2,TRBJ2-7,18,CASSPYLTSGYNSYEQYF,TGTGCCAGCAGTCCCTACCTGACTAGCGGGTACAACTCCTACGAGCAGTACTTC
few,NA,TRBV10-3,TRBJ2-7,15,CAISEPSRSSYEQYF,TGTGCCATCAGCGAGCCCTCACGGAGCTCCTACGAGCAGTACTTC
many,NA,TRBV5-1,TRBJ2-2,15,CASSLGSGNTGELFF,TGCGCCAGCAGCTTGGGTAGCGGGAACACCGGGGAGCTGTTTTTT
many,NA,TRBV5-5,TRBJ1-6,17,CASSLGPGGPSSSPLHF,TGTGCCAGCAGCTTGGGTCCCGGGGGGCCGAGCTCCTCACCCCTCCACTTT
NA,NA,TRBV20-1,TRBJ2-7,13,CSAPGGSSYEQYF,TGCAGTGCCCCCGGCGGGTCCTCCTACGAGCAGTACTTC
many,NA,TRBV5-1,TRBJ1-1,14,CASSLWEANTEAFF,TGCGCCAGCAGCTTGTGGGAGGCGAACACTGAAGCTTTCTTT
many,TRBD2,TRBV7-6,TRBJ2-5,18,CASSPYGTSGGGRETQYF,TGTGCCAGCAGTCCATACGGGACTAGCGGAGGCGGGAGAGAGACCCAGTACTTC
many,TRBD1,TRBV2,TRBJ1-2,13,CASSPTGGYGYTF,TGTGCCAGCAGCCCGACAGGGGGCTATGGCTACACCTTC
many,NA,TRBV5-5,TRBJ2-6,15,CASSPENPGANVLTF,TGTGCCAGCAGCCCCGAAAACCCTGGGGCCAACGTCCTGACTTTC
many,NA,TRBV29-1,TRBJ2-1,14,CSVEGAGVGNEQFF,TGCAGCGTTGAGGGGGCAGGGGTGGGCAATGAGCAGTTCTTC